This is a list of T cell receptor beta chains from one sample in a study of technical replicates of blood from several donors. Data came from immunoSEQ multiplex PCR; TCRdb stores just in-frame clones and leaves some out. The sample carries 70,000 to 95,000 clones, around 95% recorded once. The sequenced sample consisted of T cells isolated from PBMCs. All receptors derive from a human donor in good health. The CDR3 runs from the conserved cysteine through the conserved F or W. The D gene is left open where the match is weak. Where a row states a size, it is once, few, many or the class of an expanded clone; other rows omit it.

length	V	size	D	J	DNA	CDR3
15	TRBV4-2	NA	TRBD1	TRBJ1-2	TGTGCCAGCAGCCCCGGGACAGGGGAAAACTATGGCTACACCTTC	CASSPGTGENYGYTF
12	TRBV14	NA	NA	TRBJ2-7	TGTGCCAGCAGCATTCAGGGGTACGAGCAGTACTTC	CASSIQGYEQYF
13	TRBV7-9	NA	NA	TRBJ1-1	TGTGCCACCTGGAGACAGGCCCCCCCTGAAGCTTTCTTT	CATWRQAPPEAFF
15	TRBV6-1	once	NA	TRBJ1-5	TGTGCCAGCAGTGAATGGGGCGGGAAAGGGCAGCCCCAGCATTTT	CASSEWGGKGQPQHF
14	TRBV15	NA	TRBD1	TRBJ1-1	TGTGCCACCAGCGACCCAAACAGGGGGACTGAAGCTTTCTTT	CATSDPNRGTEAFF
18	TRBV4-2	NA	NA	TRBJ1-5	TGTGCCAGCAGCCAAGATCTTTGGCAGGGAAGGAGCAATCAGCCCCAGCATTTT	CASSQDLWQGRSNQPQHF
16	TRBV2	NA	NA	TRBJ1-5	TGTGCCAGCGGCGGGACGGTTGGGCTTACGTTTCAGCCCCAGCATTTT	CASGGTVGLTFQPQHF
13	TRBV6-5	NA	NA	TRBJ2-3	TGTGCCAGCAGTTACCGGAGCACAGATACGCAGTATTTT	CASSYRSTDTQYF
16	TRBV2	NA	NA	TRBJ1-6	TGTGCCAGCAGTCCCACCGGGGGGTCCTATAATTCACCCCTCCACTTT	CASSPTGGSYNSPLHF
13	TRBV10-3	NA	NA	TRBJ1-1	TGTGCCATCAGTGATAGTAGAAACACTGAAGCTTTCTTT	CAISDSRNTEAFF
16	TRBV29-1	once	TRBD1	TRBJ2-2	TGCAGCGTTGAAGATTTGGGACAGGGAAATACCGGGGAGCTGTTTTTT	CSVEDLGQGNTGELFF
16	TRBV9	NA	TRBD1	TRBJ2-2	TGTGCCAGCAGCGCAACGGGACAGGCGAACACCGGGGAGCTGTTTTTT	CASSATGQANTGELFF
20	TRBV27	NA	TRBD1	TRBJ1-4	TGTGCCAGCAGCTCACTAAACAGGGGGCCAGAATTGCCACCTATCGGAAAACTGTTTTTT	CASSSLNRGPELPPIGKLFF
12	TRBV9	NA	NA	TRBJ1-3	TGTGCCAGCAGCGCCCGTCGAAACACCATATATTTT	CASSARRNTIYF
16	TRBV7-2	once	TRBD1	TRBJ2-1	TGTGCCAGCAGCTTAGGTGGGACAGGGGGCTTAAGCGAGCAGTTCTTC	CASSLGGTGGLSEQFF
14	TRBV30	NA	NA	TRBJ1-5	TGTGCCTACAGCCGGGACAACACGAATCAGCCCCAGCATTTT	CAYSRDNTNQPQHF
20	TRBV19	NA	TRBD2	TRBJ2-7	TGTGCCAGTAGTACCCCACTCATCACTACTACCGGGACTACCCTCGGCGAGCAGTACTTC	CASSTPLITTTGTTLGEQYF
15	TRBV16	NA	TRBD1	TRBJ2-7	TGTGCCAGCAGCCCTACAGGGGGATTATCGTACGAGCAGTACTTC	CASSPTGGLSYEQYF
15	TRBV28	NA	NA	TRBJ1-1	TGTGCCAGCCGATCGGGGTGGGAGATGAACACTGAAGCTTTCTTT	CASRSGWEMNTEAFF
16	TRBV15	NA	TRBD1	TRBJ2-2	TGTGCCACCAGCAGGGGACAGGGGGCAGGCTCCGGGGAGCTGTTTTTT	CATSRGQGAGSGELFF
14	TRBV6-5	NA	TRBD2	TRBJ2-7	TGTGCCAGCAGTGCAAGCGGGAGCGGAAACGAGCAGTACTTC	CASSASGSGNEQYF
15	TRBV5-6	NA	NA	TRBJ1-3	TGTGCCAGCAGCTCTGGGGGCGCCTTAGTAAACACCATATATTTT	CASSSGGALVNTIYF
14	TRBV18	NA	TRBD1	TRBJ2-7	TGTGCCAGCTCACCACCGGGACAGCCCTACGAGCAGTACTTC	CASSPPGQPYEQYF
15	TRBV28	NA	NA	TRBJ1-5	TGTGCCAGCAGGTTTGTCAGGATAATGAATCAGCCCCAGCATTTT	CASRFVRIMNQPQHF
15	TRBV6-4	few	TRBD2	TRBJ2-1	TGTGCCAGCAGTCCCACTAGCGGGAGTTACAATGAGCAGTTCTTC	CASSPTSGSYNEQFF
16	TRBV5-4	NA	TRBD2	TRBJ2-3	TGTGCCAGCAGGCTAACTGGACTAGCGGATCCAGATACGCAGTATTTT	CASRLTGLADPDTQYF
15	TRBV5-4	NA	NA	TRBJ1-3	TGTGCCAGCAGCCCGCGAGGAGGGGCTGGAAACACCATATATTTT	CASSPRGGAGNTIYF
15	TRBV11-1	NA	NA	TRBJ1-1	TGTGCCAGCAGCCCTAAGATCGACTTCAACACTGAAGCTTTCTTT	CASSPKIDFNTEAFF
19	TRBV12-5	NA	NA	TRBJ1-3	TGTGCTAGTGGTTTGGTGGATAAGGGACTACCTCTTCTTGGAAACACCATATATTTT	CASGLVDKGLPLLGNTIYF
15	TRBV30	NA	TRBD1	TRBJ2-1	TGTGCCTGGGTGTGGGGGACAGGGGGCCACAATGAGCAGTTCTTC	CAWVWGTGGHNEQFF
16	TRBV21-1	NA	NA	TRBJ2-1	TGTGCCAGCAGCAAAATGGGGAGGGGGTTTGGCCATGAGCAGTTCTTC	CASSKMGRGFGHEQFF
16	TRBV9	NA	TRBD1	TRBJ2-7	TGTGCCAGCAGCGCTCGCTGGACAGGGAAAGTCCACGAGCAGTACTTC	CASSARWTGKVHEQYF
18	TRBV5-1	NA	TRBD2	TRBJ2-2	TGCGCCAGCAGCTTGGTCACTAGCGGGGGGGTGAACACCGGGGAGCTGTTTTTT	CASSLVTSGGVNTGELFF
15	TRBV27	NA	NA	TRBJ1-5	TGTGCCAGCAGCTTTCAGGGCGGCGGCAATCAGCCCCAGCATTTT	CASSFQGGGNQPQHF
11	TRBV2	NA	TRBD2	TRBJ2-7	TGTGCCAGCCACCGGGGGGGGGAGCAGTACTTC	CASHRGGEQYF
14	TRBV15	NA	TRBD1	TRBJ2-2	TGTGCCACCAGCGTGAAGGGGGCGTCCGGGGAGCTGTTTTTT	CATSVKGASGELFF
17	TRBV5-1	NA	TRBD2	TRBJ2-5	TGCGCCAGCAGTACAAGCGGGAGAAATCATCGTGTAGAGACCCAGTACTTC	CASSTSGRNHRVETQYF